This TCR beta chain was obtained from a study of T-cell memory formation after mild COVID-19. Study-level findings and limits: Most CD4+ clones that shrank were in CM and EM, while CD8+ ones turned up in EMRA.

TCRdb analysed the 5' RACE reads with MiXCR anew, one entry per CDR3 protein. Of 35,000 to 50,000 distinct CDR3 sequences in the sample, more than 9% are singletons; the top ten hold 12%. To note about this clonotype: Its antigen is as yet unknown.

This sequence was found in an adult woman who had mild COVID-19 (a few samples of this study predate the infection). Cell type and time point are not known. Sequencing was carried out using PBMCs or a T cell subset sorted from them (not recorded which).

This CDR3 reads CSVGYGYTF. CDR3 sequence (DNA): TGCAGTGTGGGCTATGGCTACACCTTC. The genes are TRBV20-1 and TRBJ1-2, with D unclear. The germline V and J ends were trimmed by 7 bases and 4 bases, with 4 bases remaining between them. The germline CDR1 and CDR2 sequences are DFQATT and SNEGSKA (reference sequence). The CDR3 is made up of 9 amino acids.